This T cell receptor (beta chain) comes out of a study of ipilimumab plus nivolumab after autologous stem cell transplantation. Study as a whole: Median doses per patient: roughly 5 ipilimumab, 8 or 9 nivolumab. DLBCL patients had primary refractory or relapsed disease.

Checkpoint therapy with ipilimumab 1 mg/kg began 14 to 28 days after transplant. The sample holds a few counts of this clone. The antigen is not known. Study-level points and caveats: Authors suggest TCR repertoire, Treg phenotype and gut microbiota support further study.

The protocol was immunoSEQ multiplex PCR, while the TCRdb copy is restricted to in-frame clones and leaves out a portion. Of 17,000 or so clones in the sample, 65% to 75% were seen once. Germline V CDR1 and CDR2: KGHSH, LQKENI. The junction had 3 bases not matched to a gene; V was cut back by 3 bases and J by 4 bases. This CDR3 region has 14 residues. The sequencing used PBMCs, collected in a trial of ipilimumab plus nivolumab as post-transplant consolidation. The J gene is TRBJ1-2, the V gene TRBV18; 9 bases match TRBD1. The receptor was isolated from a male donor with diffuse large B-cell lymphoma. This CDR3 reads CASSPGTGSYGYTF. The CDR3, as DNA: TGTGCCAGCTCACCCGGGACAGGGTCCTATGGCTACACCTTC. Filled out from reference TRBV18 and TRBJ1-2, the complete variable domain reads NAGVMQNPRHLVRRRGQEARLRCSPMKGHSHVYWYRQLPEEGLKFMVYLQKENIIDESGMPKERFSAEFPKEGPSILRIQQVVRGDSAAYFCASSPGTGSYGYTFGSGTRLTVV.